The clone carrying this T cell receptor beta chain was found a few times. The antigen is unknown. The germline V gene encodes CDR1 SGHTA and CDR2 FQGNSA. CDR3 size: 14 residues. V lost 5 bases and J 4 bases, leaving 14 bases between the germline ends. Clones were read by immunoSEQ multiplex PCR, and TCRdb kept only the in-frame ones, dropping some. This table holds approximately 200,000 clones, roughly 92% found once. This record comes from a study of T cell responses to AZD1222 COVID-19 vaccine. Broader study findings: Repertoire collection took place solely once the T cell response had peaked. Spike as a whole was targeted by vaccine-associated CD4 TCRs, dominant at 160-218 and 743-854.

Second-dose groups at about 4 or about 12 weeks were pooled. The sample was peripheral blood, taken 28 days after the second AZD1222 dose. This TCR was sampled from an adult who received the AZD1222 COVID-19 vaccine. This rearrangement joins TRBV7-2 to TRBJ1-2; D gene uncertain. CDR3 residues: CASSPNRVFYGYTF. The CDR3 nucleotides are TGTGCCAGCAGCCCCAATCGTGTGTTCTATGGCTACACCTTC. The full variable domain, in which reference TRBV7-2 and TRBJ1-2 provide the parts outside the CDR3, is GAGVSQSPSNKVTEKGKDVELRCDPISGHTALYWYRQSLGQGLEFLIYFQGNSAPDKSGLPSDRFSAERTGGSVSTLTIQRTQQEDSAVYLCASSPNRVFYGYTFGSGTRLTVV.